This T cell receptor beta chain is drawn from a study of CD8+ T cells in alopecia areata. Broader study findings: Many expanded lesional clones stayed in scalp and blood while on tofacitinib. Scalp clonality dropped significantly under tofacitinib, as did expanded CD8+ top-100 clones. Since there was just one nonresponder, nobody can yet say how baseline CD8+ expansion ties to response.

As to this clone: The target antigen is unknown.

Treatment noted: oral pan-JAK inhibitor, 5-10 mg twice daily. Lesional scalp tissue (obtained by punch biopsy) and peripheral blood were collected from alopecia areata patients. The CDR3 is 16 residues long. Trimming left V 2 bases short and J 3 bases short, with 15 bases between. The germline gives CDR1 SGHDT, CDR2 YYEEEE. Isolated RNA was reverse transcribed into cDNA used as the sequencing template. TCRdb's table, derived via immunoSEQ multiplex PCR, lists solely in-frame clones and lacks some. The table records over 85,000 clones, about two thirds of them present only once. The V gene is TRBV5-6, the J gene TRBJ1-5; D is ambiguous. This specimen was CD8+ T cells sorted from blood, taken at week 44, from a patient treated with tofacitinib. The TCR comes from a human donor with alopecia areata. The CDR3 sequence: CASSFLSGGPNQPQHF. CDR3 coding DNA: TGTGCCAGCAGCTTTTTGTCGGGCGGGCCCAATCAGCCCCAGCATTTT.